These T cell receptor beta chains were read from a single sample in a study of T cell responses to AZD1222 COVID-19 vaccine. Profiled with immunoSEQ multiplex PCR; TCRdb holds only in-frame clones, not every one. The table has tens of thousands of clones, more than 75% seen once; the top ten hold 22%. The sample was peripheral blood, taken on day 0 of AZD1222 vaccination. The receptor source for this set is an adult in good health. CDR3s include the opening cysteine and the closing phenylalanine or tryptophan. Fields, in order: J gene, clone size, V gene, D gene, CDR3 protein, CDR3 DNA. The D gene is left open where the match is weak. Expanded clones are given a class, and other clones once, few, many or no size at all.

TRBJ2-3 | . | TRBV25-1 | . | CASSEQGSDTQYF | TGTGCCAGCAGTGAGCAGGGATCAGATACGCAGTATTTT
TRBJ1-4 | . | TRBV6-1 | . | CASSEQGYEKLFF | TGTGCCAGCAGTGAACAGGGTTATGAAAAACTGTTTTTT
TRBJ1-4 | . | TRBV7-9 | TRBD1 | CASSLRGGGEKLFF | TGTGCCAGCAGCTTACGAGGGGGCGGTGAAAAACTGTTTTTT
TRBJ1-1 | . | TRBV6-5 | TRBD1 | CASSYGQGASDTEAFF | TGTGCCAGCAGTTACGGACAGGGGGCTTCGGACACTGAAGCTTTCTTT
TRBJ1-2 | . | TRBV3-1/TRBV3-2 | . | CASSQDAGRGGYTF | TGTGCCAGCAGCCAAGATGCGGGGCGAGGTGGCTACACCTTC
TRBJ2-5 | few | TRBV5-1 | TRBD2 | CASSLSPPGGGETQYF | TGCGCCAGCAGCTTGAGCCCACCGGGAGGCGGCGAGACCCAGTACTTC
TRBJ2-7 | . | TRBV5-1 | TRBD2 | CASRYLAGGNGEQYF | TGCGCCAGCAGGTACTTAGCGGGGGGGAATGGCGAGCAGTACTTC
TRBJ1-4 | . | TRBV7-2 | . | CASSGDGFGLFF | TGTGCCAGCAGCGGCGACGGTTTTGGGCTGTTTTTT
TRBJ1-6 | . | TRBV6-5 | . | CASSTAYNSPLHF | TGTGCCAGCTCAACCGCGTATAATTCACCCCTCCACTTT
TRBJ1-5 | . | TRBV19 | . | CASTDTGSQPQHF | TGTGCCAGTACTGATACGGGGAGTCAGCCCCAGCATTTT
TRBJ2-7 | . | TRBV15 | . | CATSRDRGSSYEQYF | TGTGCCACCAGCAGAGATCGGGGTTCCTCCTACGAGCAGTACTTC
TRBJ1-1 | . | TRBV28 | TRBD1 | CASSLPGGGGRVTEAFF | TGTGCCAGCAGTTTACCAGGGGGCGGAGGAAGGGTCACTGAAGCTTTCTTT
TRBJ2-3 | few | TRBV7-8 | TRBD1 | CASSSSLFRDRGTDTQYF | TGTGCCAGCAGCTCCTCCCTTTTCCGAGACAGGGGCACAGATACGCAGTATTTT
TRBJ2-7 | few | TRBV19 | . | CASSIWGGEQYF | TGTGCCAGTAGCATATGGGGCGGCGAGCAGTACTTC
TRBJ2-7 | . | TRBV6-1 | . | CASSEGQGGDEQYF | TGTGCCAGCAGTGAAGGGCAGGGGGGAGACGAGCAGTACTTC
TRBJ2-3 | . | TRBV19 | TRBD2 | CASSMRTGTSGTDTQYF | TGTGCCAGTAGTATGCGAACCGGGACTAGCGGCACAGATACGCAGTATTTT
TRBJ2-5 | . | TRBV27 | . | CASSPRASPLTQYF | TGTGCCAGCAGTCCAAGGGCCTCTCCGCTGACCCAGTACTTC
TRBJ2-6 | . | TRBV19 | TRBD1 | CASSIETGAGANVLTF | TGTGCCAGTAGTATAGAAACAGGGGCTGGGGCCAACGTCCTGACTTTC
TRBJ1-3 | . | TRBV3-1/TRBV3-2 | TRBD1 | CASSPNSDRRAGNTIYF | TGTGCCAGCAGCCCTAACTCGGACAGGAGAGCTGGAAACACCATATATTTT
TRBJ1-4 | . | TRBV19 | TRBD1 | CASSAGQWNEKLFF | TGTGCCAGTAGTGCGGGACAGTGGAATGAAAAACTGTTTTTT
TRBJ2-1 | . | TRBV24-1 | . | CATSDFKGPGDNEQFF | TGTGCCACCAGTGATTTTAAGGGACCGGGCGACAATGAGCAGTTCTTC
TRBJ1-6 | . | TRBV28 | . | CASSLPESPLHF | TGTGCCAGCAGTTTACCCGAGTCACCCCTCCACTTT
TRBJ1-5 | . | TRBV6-4 | TRBD1 | CASSNRDRVSNQPQHF | TGTGCCAGCAGTAACCGGGACAGGGTTAGCAATCAGCCCCAGCATTTT
TRBJ2-1 | . | TRBV5-8 | . | CASSAPGLIYNEQFF | TGTGCCAGCAGCGCGCCGGGACTGATATACAATGAGCAGTTCTTC
TRBJ1-2 | . | TRBV4-1 | . | CASSPESNYGYTF | TGCGCCAGCAGCCCCGAATCTAACTATGGCTACACCTTC
TRBJ1-6 | . | TRBV6-4 | . | CASSDSNNSPLHF | TGTGCCAGCAGTGACAGTAATAATTCACCCCTCCACTTT
TRBJ1-5 | . | TRBV7-2 | . | CASSLADRSNQPQHF | TGTGCCAGCAGCTTAGCCGACAGGTCGAATCAGCCCCAGCATTTT
TRBJ2-1 | . | TRBV6-2/TRBV6-3 | . | CASSPPTYSYNEQFF | TGTGCCAGCAGTCCCCCCACGTACTCCTACAATGAGCAGTTCTTC
TRBJ1-3 | . | TRBV3-1/TRBV3-2 | . | CASSQDSGPGNTIYF | TGTGCCAGCAGCCAAGATTCGGGGCCCGGAAACACCATATATTTT
TRBJ2-7 | . | TRBV27 | . | CASSKGDMTYEQYF | TGTGCCAGCAGTAAGGGTGACATGACCTACGAGCAGTACTTC
TRBJ1-2 | . | TRBV5-8 | TRBD1 | CASSLPDRGGGYTF | TGTGCCAGCAGCCTTCCGGACAGGGGTGGTGGCTACACCTTC
TRBJ2-3 | . | TRBV18 | . | CASSPGQDRTDTQYF | TGTGCCAGCTCACCCGGGCAGGACCGGACAGATACGCAGTATTTT
TRBJ1-5 | . | TRBV12-3/TRBV12-4 | . | CASSFAGDQPQHF | TGTGCCAGCAGTTTTGCCGGAGATCAGCCCCAGCATTTT
TRBJ2-7 | once | TRBV18 | . | CASSPDRVREQYF | TGTGCCAGCTCACCCGATAGGGTTAGGGAGCAGTACTTC
TRBJ2-7 | . | TRBV9 | . | CASSVAGKAYEQYF | TGTGCCAGCAGCGTAGCGGGGAAGGCCTACGAGCAGTACTTC
TRBJ2-1 | . | TRBV7-9 | . | CASSTPWGGLKNNEQFF | TGTGCCAGCAGCACCCCATGGGGGGGGCTAAAAAACAATGAGCAGTTCTTC